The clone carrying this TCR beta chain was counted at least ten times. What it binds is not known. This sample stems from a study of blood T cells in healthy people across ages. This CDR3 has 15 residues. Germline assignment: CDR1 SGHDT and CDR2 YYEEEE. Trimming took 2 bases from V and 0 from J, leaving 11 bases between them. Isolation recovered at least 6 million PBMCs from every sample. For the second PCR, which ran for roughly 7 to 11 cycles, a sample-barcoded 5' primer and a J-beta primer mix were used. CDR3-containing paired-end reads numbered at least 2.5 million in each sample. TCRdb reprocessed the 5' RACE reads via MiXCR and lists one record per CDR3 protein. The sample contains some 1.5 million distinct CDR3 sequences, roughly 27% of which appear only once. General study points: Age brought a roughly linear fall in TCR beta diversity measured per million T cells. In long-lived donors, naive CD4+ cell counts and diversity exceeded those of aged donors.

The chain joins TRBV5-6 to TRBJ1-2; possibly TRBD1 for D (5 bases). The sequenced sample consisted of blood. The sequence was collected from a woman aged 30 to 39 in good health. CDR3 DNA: TGTGCCAGCAGCTTACTGACAGCAGCTAACTATGGCTACACCTTC. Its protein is CASSLLTAANYGYTF.